The next 9 T cell receptor beta chains were all read from a single sample in a study of a mutant IDH1 vaccine in newly diagnosed glioma (dated by TCRdb to the early 2020s). Receptor libraries were prepared by the immunoSEQ multiplex PCR assay. TCRdb provides this immuneACCESS table in a form limited to in-frame rearrangements. Some clones are lacking; in checked studies, under half of them reflect an unresolved V gene, and why the rest are absent is not known. A total of tens of thousands of clones appear in this sample, over 65% of them only once. Of the sample, approximately 9.1% is held by the ten largest clones. This specimen's time point label, interpreted: week 11, during vaccination. Each vaccine dose was 300 ug of a 20-mer mutant IDH1 peptide in Montanide, given subcutaneously with topical imiquimod. These TCRs' antigens remain unknown. The sequencing here drew on PBMCs, taken from a glioma patient whose treatment included an IDH1 peptide vaccine. The receptors were sampled from a woman between 18 and 29 years old with glioma.

V and J are TRBV7-2 and TRBJ2-6, with no clear D. The CDR3 is made up of 14 amino acids. V dropped 8 bases and J dropped 0 bases, with 8 bases sitting between them. In germline, CDR1 is SGHTA, CDR2 FQGNSA. The CDR3 coding sequence is TGTGCCAGCGGTATATTCTCTGGGGCCAACGTCCTGACTTTC. Amino acid sequence: CASGIFSGANVLTF.

This clone was detected only once. The chain links TRBV7-6 to TRBJ1-3; a weak D match, TRBD1 (6 bases). The length of the CDR3 is 18 residues. Trimming left V 5 bases short and J 0 bases short, with 20 bases between. Germline-derived CDR1 and CDR2 are SGHVS and FNYEAQ. In nucleotides, the CDR3 is TGTGCCAGCAGCCTTTCGCCGGGACAACTGAGCTCTGGAAACACCATATATTTT. The encoded protein is CASSLSPGQLSSGNTIYF.

The V call is TRBV19, the J call TRBJ1-2, with D hard to call. CDR3 length: 15 amino acids. V was clipped by 7 bases and J by 2 bases, with 17 bases between them. Germline V lookup: CDR1 LNHDA, CDR2 SQIVND (reference sequence). CDR3 loop: CASNRADFLNYGYTF. The CDR3 nucleotides are TGTGCCAGTAATAGGGCCGACTTTCTAAACTATGGCTACACCTTC. Looking up the rest from reference TRBV19 and TRBJ1-2 gives the full variable domain: DGGITQSPKYLFRKEGQNVTLSCEQNLNHDAMYWYRQDPGQGLRLIYYSQIVNDFQKGDIAEGYSVSREKKESFPLTVTSAQKNPTAFYLCASNRADFLNYGYTFGSGTRLTVV.

This chain joins TRBV5-4 and TRBJ2-1; 7 nucleotides agree with TRBD1. This CDR3 is 14 amino acids long. Trimming at V came to 0 bases and at J to 7 bases, leaving 4 bases not matched to a gene. CDR1 and CDR2 from the germline V gene are SGHNT and YYREEE (reference sequence). Here the CDR3 DNA reads TGTGCCAGCAGCTTGGGAGGGGGCCCGAATGAGCAGTTCTTC. Translated, it gives CASSLGGGPNEQFF.

V gene TRBV2 combines with J gene TRBJ2-6, with a tentative D call TRBD1 (6 bases). The V gene's germline CDR1 is SNHLY and CDR2 FYNNEI. Between the trimmed V and J ends, which lost 7 bases and 1 base, there was a span of 11 bases. CDR3 length: 15 residues. CDR3 amino acids: CASTQQGSGANVLTF. CDR3 nucleotides: TGTGCCAGCACCCAACAGGGATCTGGGGCCAACGTCCTGACTTTC.

The V gene is TRBV19, the J gene TRBJ2-1, with 10 positions matching TRBD2. CDR3 length: 15 residues. The trim removed 7 bases at V and 4 bases at J, leaving 7 bases unmatched. Looked up from germline, CDR1 is LNHDA and CDR2 is SQIVND (reference sequence). The CDR3 spells CASIETSGLYNEQFF. CDR3 coding DNA: TGTGCCAGTATCGAGACTAGCGGGCTTTACAATGAGCAGTTCTTC.

The CDR3 loop is CASSIGGVDGYTF. In nucleotides, the CDR3 is TGTGCCAGTAGTATTGGCGGGGTCGATGGCTACACCTTC. The chain uses TRBV19 and TRBJ1-2; no definite D call. The ends were cut back, 3 bases at V and 6 bases at J, with 11 bases in the middle. Germline CDR1 LNHDA, CDR2 SQIVND (reference sequence). CDR3 length: 13 residues.

The CDR3 loop is CASSRDDRGLDSEAFF. Written as DNA, the CDR3 is TGTGCCAGCAGCCGAGACGACAGGGGGCTTGACTCTGAAGCTTTCTTT. This chain connects TRBV7-9 to TRBJ1-1; 10 nucleotides align to TRBD1. The ends lost 5 bases at V and 6 bases at J; junction bases unmatched: 12. There are 16 residues in the CDR3. The V gene's germline CDR1 is SEHNR and CDR2 FQNEAQ (reference sequence).

The V and J genes are TRBV5-1 and TRBJ1-2; 9 nucleotides align to TRBD1. V dropped 5 bases and J dropped 2; count of bases not matched to a gene: 7. The CDR3 is 15 residues long. Germline V lookup: CDR1 SGHRS, CDR2 YFSETQ. The CDR3 spells CASRAPGTGNYGYTF. For the CDR3, the DNA is TGCGCCAGCAGAGCCCCCGGGACAGGGAACTATGGCTACACCTTC. Combining the CDR3 with reference TRBV5-1 and TRBJ1-2 gives the whole variable domain KAGVTQTPRYLIKTRGQQVTLSCSPISGHRSVSWYQQTPGQGLQFLFEYFSETQRNKGNFPGRFSGRQFSNSRSEMNVSTLELGDSALYLCASRAPGTGNYGYTFGSGTRLTVV.